This TCR beta chain appears in the sequencing data of a study of T cells in localized non-small cell lung cancer. Study results and limitations: Appearances in adjacent lung were noted for a median roughly 50 of the top 100 tumor clones.

Germline lookup yields CDR1 SGHNT and CDR2 YENEEA. V gave up 3 bases and J gave up 6 bases; unmatched junction bases: 10. The CDR3 is made up of 18 amino acids. Sequencing was performed with immunoSEQ multiplex PCR; in TCRdb, only in-frame clones are kept and a portion is missing. The sample has about 3,000 clones, roughly a quarter seen once. Within the sample, this clone is medium-sized. Its matching antigen is unknown. The specimen comprised lung tumor tissue, sampled before any cancer treatment. The receptor was isolated from a man aged 40-75 years with stage I lung adenocarcinoma. The V call is TRBV11-3, the J call TRBJ2-1; 14 nucleotides align to TRBD2. CDR3 residues: CASSLAPGLAGVSNEQFF. In nucleotides, the CDR3 is TGTGCCAGCAGCTTGGCTCCGGGACTAGCGGGAGTGAGCAATGAGCAGTTCTTC.